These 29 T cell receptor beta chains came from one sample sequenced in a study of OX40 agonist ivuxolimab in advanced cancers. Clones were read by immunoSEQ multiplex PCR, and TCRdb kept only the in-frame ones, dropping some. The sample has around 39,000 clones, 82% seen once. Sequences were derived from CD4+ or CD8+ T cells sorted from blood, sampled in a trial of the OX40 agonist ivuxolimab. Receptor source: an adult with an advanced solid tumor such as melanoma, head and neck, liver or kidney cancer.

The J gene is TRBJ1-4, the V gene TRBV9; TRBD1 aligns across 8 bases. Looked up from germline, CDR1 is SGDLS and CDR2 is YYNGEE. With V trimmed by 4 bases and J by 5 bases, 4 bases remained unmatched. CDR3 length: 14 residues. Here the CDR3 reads CASSLGQENEKLFF. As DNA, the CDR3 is TGTGCCAGCAGCCTGGGACAGGAAAATGAAAAACTGTTTTTT.

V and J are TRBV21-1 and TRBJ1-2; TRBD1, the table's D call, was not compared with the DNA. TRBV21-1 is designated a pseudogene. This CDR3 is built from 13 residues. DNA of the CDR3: TGTGCCAGCAACGGCACAGGGGGCTCTGGCTACACCTTC. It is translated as CASNGTGGSGYTF.

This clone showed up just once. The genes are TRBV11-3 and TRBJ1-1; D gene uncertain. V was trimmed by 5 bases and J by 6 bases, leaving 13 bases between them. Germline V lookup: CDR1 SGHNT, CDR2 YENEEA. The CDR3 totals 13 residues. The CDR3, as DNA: TGTGCCAGCAGCCCAGGACCGGTGGCTGAAGCTTTCTTT. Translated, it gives CASSPGPVAEAFF.

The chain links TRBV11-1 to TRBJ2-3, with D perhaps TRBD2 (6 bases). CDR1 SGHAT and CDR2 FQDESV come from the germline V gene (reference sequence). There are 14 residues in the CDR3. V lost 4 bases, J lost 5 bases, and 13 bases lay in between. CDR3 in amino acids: CASSWELARDTQYF. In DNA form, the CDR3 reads TGTGCCAGCAGCTGGGAACTAGCAAGAGATACGCAGTATTTT.

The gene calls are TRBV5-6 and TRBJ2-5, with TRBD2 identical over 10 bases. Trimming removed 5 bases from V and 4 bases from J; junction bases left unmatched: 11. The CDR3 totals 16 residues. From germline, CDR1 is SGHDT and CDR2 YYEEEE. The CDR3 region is CASSLVLAGIGETQYF. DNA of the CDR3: TGTGCCAGCAGTCTCGTACTAGCGGGGATCGGAGAGACCCAGTACTTC. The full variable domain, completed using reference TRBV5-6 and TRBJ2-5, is DAGVTQSPTHLIKTRGQQVTLRCSPKSGHDTVSWYQQALGQGPQFIFQYYEEEERQRGNFPDRFSGHQFPNYSSELNVNALLLGDSALYLCASSLVLAGIGETQYFGPGTRLLVL.

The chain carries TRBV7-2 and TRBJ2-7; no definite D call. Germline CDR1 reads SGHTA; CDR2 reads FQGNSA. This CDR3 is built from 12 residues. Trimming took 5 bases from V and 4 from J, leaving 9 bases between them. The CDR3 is CASSLNKYEQYF. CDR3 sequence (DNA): TGTGCCAGCAGCCTCAACAAGTACGAGCAGTACTTC.

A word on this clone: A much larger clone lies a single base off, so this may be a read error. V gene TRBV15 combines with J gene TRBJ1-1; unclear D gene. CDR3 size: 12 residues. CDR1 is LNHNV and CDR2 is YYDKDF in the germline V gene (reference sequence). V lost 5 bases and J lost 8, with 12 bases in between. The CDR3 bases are TGTGCCACCAGCGATGGCATAGGCGAAGCTTTCTTT. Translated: CATSDGIGEAFF.

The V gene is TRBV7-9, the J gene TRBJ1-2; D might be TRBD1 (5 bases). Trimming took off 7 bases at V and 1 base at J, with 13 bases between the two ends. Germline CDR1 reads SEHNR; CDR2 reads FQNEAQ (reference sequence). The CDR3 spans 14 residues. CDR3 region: CASTSRVVNYGYTF. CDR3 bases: TGTGCCAGCACCTCCAGGGTAGTTAACTATGGCTACACCTTC.

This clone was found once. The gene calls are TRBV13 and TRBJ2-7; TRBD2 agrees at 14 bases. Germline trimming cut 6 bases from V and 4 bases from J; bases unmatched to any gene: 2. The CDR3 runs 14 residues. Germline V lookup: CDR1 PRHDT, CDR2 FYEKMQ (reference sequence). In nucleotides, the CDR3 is TGTGCCAGCAGGGGGACTAGCGGGGGTTACGAGCAGTACTTC. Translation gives CASRGTSGGYEQYF.

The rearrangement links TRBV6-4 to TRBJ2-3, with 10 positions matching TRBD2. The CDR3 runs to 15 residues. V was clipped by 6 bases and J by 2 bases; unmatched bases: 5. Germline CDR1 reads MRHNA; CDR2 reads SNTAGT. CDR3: CASSMGLANTDTQYF. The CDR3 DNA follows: TGTGCCAGCAGCATGGGACTAGCGAACACAGATACGCAGTATTTT.

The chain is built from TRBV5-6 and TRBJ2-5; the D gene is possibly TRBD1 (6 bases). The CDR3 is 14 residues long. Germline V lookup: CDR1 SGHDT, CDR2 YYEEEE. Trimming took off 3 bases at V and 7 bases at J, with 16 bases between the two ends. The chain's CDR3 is CASSWGPASGTQYF. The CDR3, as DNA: TGTGCCAGCAGCTGGGGGCCCGCTTCGGGGACCCAGTACTTC.

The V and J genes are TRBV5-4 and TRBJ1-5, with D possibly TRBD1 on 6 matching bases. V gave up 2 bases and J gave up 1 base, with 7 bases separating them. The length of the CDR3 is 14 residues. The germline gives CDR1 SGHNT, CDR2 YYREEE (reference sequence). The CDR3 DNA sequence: TGTGCCAGCAGCTTACAGGGAAGCAATCAGCCCCAGCATTTT. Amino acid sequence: CASSLQGSNQPQHF.

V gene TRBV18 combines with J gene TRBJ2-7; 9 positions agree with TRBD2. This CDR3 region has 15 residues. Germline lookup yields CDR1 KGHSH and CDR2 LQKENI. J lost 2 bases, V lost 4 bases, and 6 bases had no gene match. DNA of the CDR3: TGTGCCAGCTCACTAATAGCGGGGGAGCCCTACGAGCAGTACTTC. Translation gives CASSLIAGEPYEQYF.

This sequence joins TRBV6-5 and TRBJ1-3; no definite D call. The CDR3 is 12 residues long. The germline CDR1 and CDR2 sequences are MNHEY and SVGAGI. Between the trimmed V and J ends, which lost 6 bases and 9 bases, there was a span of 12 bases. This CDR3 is CASRTSWGTIYF. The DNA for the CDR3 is TGTGCCAGCAGAACCTCCTGGGGCACCATATATTTT.

This CDR3 is CASSSGRGETQYF. DNA of the CDR3: TGTGCCAGCAGCAGTGGACGGGGAGAGACCCAGTACTTC. The chain is built from TRBV5-4 and TRBJ2-5; D perhaps matches TRBD2 (5 bases). Trimming stripped 4 bases from V and 4 bases from J, with 11 bases between. Looked up from germline, CDR1 is SGHNT and CDR2 is YYREEE (reference sequence). The CDR3 totals 13 residues.

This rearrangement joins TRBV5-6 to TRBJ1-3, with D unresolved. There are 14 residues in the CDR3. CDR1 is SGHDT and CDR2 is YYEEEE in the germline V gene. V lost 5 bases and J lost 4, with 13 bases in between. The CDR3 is CASSRRVRGNTIYF. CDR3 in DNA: TGTGCCAGCAGTCGAAGGGTTCGGGGAAACACCATATATTTT. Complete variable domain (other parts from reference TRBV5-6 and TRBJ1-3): DAGVTQSPTHLIKTRGQQVTLRCSPKSGHDTVSWYQQALGQGPQFIFQYYEEEERQRGNFPDRFSGHQFPNYSSELNVNALLLGDSALYLCASSRRVRGNTIYFGEGSWLTVV.

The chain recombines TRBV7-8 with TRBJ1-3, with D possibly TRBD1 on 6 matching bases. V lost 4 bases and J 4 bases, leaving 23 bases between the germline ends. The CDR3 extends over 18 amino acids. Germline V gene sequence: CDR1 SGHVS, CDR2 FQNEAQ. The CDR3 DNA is TGTGCCAGCAGCTCGACCTACTCACGACAGGCTGGCGGAAACACCATATATTTT. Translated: CASSSTYSRQAGGNTIYF.

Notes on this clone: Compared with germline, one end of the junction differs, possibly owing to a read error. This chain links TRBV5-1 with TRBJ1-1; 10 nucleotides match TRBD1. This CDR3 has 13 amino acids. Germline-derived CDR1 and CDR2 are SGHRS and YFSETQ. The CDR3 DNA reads TGCGCCAGCAGGGCCCCGGGACAGGGGCCCTGGATCTTT. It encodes CASRAPGQGPWIF.

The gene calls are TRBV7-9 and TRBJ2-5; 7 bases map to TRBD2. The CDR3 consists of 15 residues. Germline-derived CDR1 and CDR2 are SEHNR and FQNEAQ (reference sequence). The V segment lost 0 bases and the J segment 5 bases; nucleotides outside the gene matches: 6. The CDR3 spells CASSLARGLEETQYF. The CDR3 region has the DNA TGTGCCAGCAGCTTAGCGCGAGGACTAGAGGAGACCCAGTACTTC.

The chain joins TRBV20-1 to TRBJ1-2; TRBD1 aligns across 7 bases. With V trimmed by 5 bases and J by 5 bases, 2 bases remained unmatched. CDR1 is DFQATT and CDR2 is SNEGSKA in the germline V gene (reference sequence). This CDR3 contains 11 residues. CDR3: CSAYRGYGYTF. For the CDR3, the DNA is TGCAGTGCTTACAGGGGTTATGGCTACACCTTC.

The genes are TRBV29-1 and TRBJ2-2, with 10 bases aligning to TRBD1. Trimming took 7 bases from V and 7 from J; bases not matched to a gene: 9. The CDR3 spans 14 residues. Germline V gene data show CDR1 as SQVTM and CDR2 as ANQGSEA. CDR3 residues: CSARQGAGNGELFF. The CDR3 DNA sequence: TGCAGCGCCCGACAGGGGGCAGGGAACGGGGAGCTGTTTTTT.

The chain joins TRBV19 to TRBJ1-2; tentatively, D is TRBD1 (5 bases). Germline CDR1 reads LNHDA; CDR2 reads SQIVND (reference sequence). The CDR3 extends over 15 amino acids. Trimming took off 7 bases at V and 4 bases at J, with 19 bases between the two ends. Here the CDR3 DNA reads TGTGCCAGTAAAGCTGCAGATCGGGACCTCTATGGCTACACCTTC. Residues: CASKAADRDLYGYTF.

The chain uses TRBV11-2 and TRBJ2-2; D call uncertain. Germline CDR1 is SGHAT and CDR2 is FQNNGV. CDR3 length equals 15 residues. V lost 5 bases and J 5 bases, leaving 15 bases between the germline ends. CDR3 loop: CASSNHTLRTGELFF. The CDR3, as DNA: TGTGCCAGCAGCAATCATACACTTCGAACCGGGGAGCTGTTTTTT.

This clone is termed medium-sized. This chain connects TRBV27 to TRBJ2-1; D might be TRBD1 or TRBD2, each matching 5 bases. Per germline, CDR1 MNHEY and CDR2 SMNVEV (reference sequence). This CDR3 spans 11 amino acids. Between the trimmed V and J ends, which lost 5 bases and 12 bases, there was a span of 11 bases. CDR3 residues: CASSKSGTQFF. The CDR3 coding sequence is TGTGCCAGCAGTAAATCAGGGACGCAGTTCTTC.

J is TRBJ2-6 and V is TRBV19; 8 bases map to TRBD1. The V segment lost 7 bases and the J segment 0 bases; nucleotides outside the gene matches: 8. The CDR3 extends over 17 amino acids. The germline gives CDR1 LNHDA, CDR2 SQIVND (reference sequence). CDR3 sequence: CASTATGDLSGANVLTF. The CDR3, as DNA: TGTGCCAGTACTGCGACAGGGGACCTCTCTGGGGCCAACGTCCTGACTTTC.

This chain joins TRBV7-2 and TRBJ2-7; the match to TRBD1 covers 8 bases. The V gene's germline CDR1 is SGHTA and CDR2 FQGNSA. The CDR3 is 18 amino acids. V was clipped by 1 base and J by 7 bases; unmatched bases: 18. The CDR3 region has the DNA TGTGCCAGCAGCTTAGAGTCTATGAGGTCCGGACAGGGCGCGGAGCAGTACTTC. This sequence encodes CASSLESMRSGQGAEQYF.

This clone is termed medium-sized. In nucleotides, the CDR3 is TGCAGCGTCGGCACGGGGCGCTCCGTCGAAAAACTGTTTTTT. Protein product: CSVGTGRSVEKLFF. The chain links TRBV29-1 to TRBJ1-4, with D perhaps matching TRBD1 (5 bases). This CDR3 has 14 amino acids. The V gene lost 6 bases and the J gene lost 8 bases, with 19 bases spanning the gap. Germline V gene data show CDR1 as SQVTM and CDR2 as ANQGSEA.

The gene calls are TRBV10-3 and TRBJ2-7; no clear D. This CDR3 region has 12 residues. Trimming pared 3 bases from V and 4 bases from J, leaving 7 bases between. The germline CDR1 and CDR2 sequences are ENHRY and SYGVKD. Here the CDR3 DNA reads TGTGCCATCAGTGAACACAATTACGAGCAGTACTTC. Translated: CAISEHNYEQYF.

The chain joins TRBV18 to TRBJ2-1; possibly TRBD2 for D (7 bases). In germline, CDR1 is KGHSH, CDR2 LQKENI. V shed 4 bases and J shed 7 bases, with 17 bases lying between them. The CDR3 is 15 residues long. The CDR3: CASSHGGGQGNEQFF. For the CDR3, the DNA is TGTGCCAGCTCACATGGGGGGGGCCAGGGGAATGAGCAGTTCTTC.